One and the same sample provided the 27 T cell receptor beta chains below, sequenced in a study of T-cell memory formation after mild COVID-19. MiXCR was run by TCRdb on the 5' RACE reads, yielding one entry per CDR3 protein. The profile shows tens of thousands of distinct CDR3 sequences, 9.5% to 15% of them singletons. The specimen was PBMCs or a T cell subset sorted from them (not recorded which). These receptor sequences come from a man younger than 30 who had mild COVID-19 (a few samples of this study predate the infection). Cell type and time point are not known.

This chain uses TRBV3-1 with TRBJ1-2, with unresolved D. CDR1 LGHDT and CDR2 YNNKEL come from the germline V gene (reference sequence). The V end was cut by 3 bases, the J end by 1 base, with 6 bases between. The CDR3 runs to 13 residues. The CDR3 protein is CASSHRVNYGYTF. The CDR3 DNA reads as TGTGCCAGCAGCCATCGGGTTAACTATGGCTACACCTTC.

In this sample, this clonotype turned up a few times. The chain couples TRBV12-3 or TRBV12-4 to TRBJ2-4; 12 bases fit TRBD2. Trimming removed 8 bases from V and 7 bases from J; junction bases left unmatched: 12. The CDR3 runs to 16 residues. CDR3: CASGSAYTSGRNIQYF. The CDR3 region has the DNA TGTGCCAGCGGATCCGCGTACACTAGCGGGAGGAACATTCAGTACTTC.

This clonotype was recorded a few times. The chain is built from TRBV7-9 and TRBJ2-7; tentatively, D is TRBD1 (6 bases). The length of the CDR3 is 15 residues. The V end was cut by 5 bases, the J end by 5 bases, with 19 bases between. Germline V CDR1 and CDR2: SEHNR, FQNEAQ (reference sequence). CDR3 region: CASSRTGQTRDEQYV. The CDR3 region has the DNA TGTGCCAGCAGCCGAACAGGGCAGACGAGGGACGAGCAGTACGTC.

The table lists this clonotype with a few counts. This chain links TRBV29-1 with TRBJ2-5; TRBD2 aligns across 11 bases. Per the germline V gene, CDR1 is SQVTM and CDR2 is ANQGSEA. The CDR3 is made up of 17 amino acids. Trimming at V came to 3 bases and at J to 3 bases, leaving 12 bases not matched to a gene. DNA for the CDR3: TGCAGCGTTGAGAAGCCTAGCGGGGGGAACTCAAAAGAGACCCAGTACTTC. It encodes CSVEKPSGGNSKETQYF.

The table lists this clonotype with many counts. V gene TRBV7-9 combines with J gene TRBJ1-2; the match to TRBD1 covers 9 bases. The CDR3 is 13 residues long. The V and J ends lost 5 bases and 6 bases, in that order; junction bases with no gene match: 4. The germline CDR1 and CDR2 sequences are SEHNR and FQNEAQ (reference sequence). The CDR3 sequence is CASSPRDRDGYTF. For the CDR3, the DNA is TGTGCCAGCAGCCCCCGGGACAGGGATGGCTACACCTTC. The whole variable domain, remainder taken from reference TRBV7-9 and TRBJ1-2, is DTGVSQNPRHKITKRGQNVTFRCDPISEHNRLYWYRQTLGQGPEFLTYFQNEAQLEKSRLLSDRFSAERPKGSFSTLEIQRTEQGDSAMYLCASSPRDRDGYTFGSGTRLTVV.

The V gene is TRBV11-2, the J gene TRBJ2-7, with D hard to call. Germline V lookup: CDR1 SGHAT, CDR2 FQNNGV. V was shortened by 1 base and J by 0 bases, with 7 bases between the two germline ends. The CDR3 loop spans 14 amino acids. The CDR3 DNA reads TGTGCCAGCAGCTTAGTTCCAACCTCCTACGAGCAGTACTTC. Translating gives CASSLVPTSYEQYF.

This clonotype appeared a few times. CDR3 region: CASSLEGGEDEQFF. The CDR3 DNA follows: TGCGCCAGCAGCTTGGAAGGCGGGGAGGATGAGCAGTTCTTC. The gene calls are TRBV5-1 and TRBJ2-1; D perhaps matches TRBD2 (6 bases). Trimming took off 0 bases at V and 8 bases at J, with 12 bases between the two ends. This CDR3 comprises 14 residues. The V gene's germline CDR1 is SGHRS and CDR2 YFSETQ.

The V call is TRBV29-1, the J call TRBJ2-7; TRBD1 agrees at 8 bases. V was pared by 3 bases and J by 2 bases, with 12 bases of the junction left unmatched. CDR1 and CDR2 (germline): SQVTM, ANQGSEA. The CDR3 has 16 amino acids. The CDR3 sequence is CSVDAMTGANPYEQYF. The CDR3 region has the DNA TGCAGCGTTGACGCAATGACAGGGGCTAATCCCTACGAGCAGTACTTC.

This chain connects TRBV9 to TRBJ2-1; TRBD1 is a possible D gene (5 bases). The ends were cut back, 0 bases at V and 2 bases at J, with 9 bases in the middle. From germline, CDR1 is SGDLS and CDR2 YYNGEE. The CDR3 is made up of 15 amino acids. The CDR3 DNA follows: TGTGCCAGCAGCGTAGTTGACAGCCCCTACAATGAGCAGTTCTTC. Amino acids: CASSVVDSPYNEQFF.

In its sample, this clonotype was seen a few times. V is TRBV7-8 and J is TRBJ2-3; TRBD1 might be the D (6 bases). Germline values: CDR1 SGHVS, CDR2 FQNEAQ. The V end was cut by 10 bases, the J end by 2 bases, with 13 bases between. The CDR3 covers 13 residues. The CDR3 spells CATNRDLTDTQYF. The CDR3 nucleotides are TGTGCCACCAACAGGGATCTCACAGATACGCAGTATTTT. Together with reference TRBV7-8 and TRBJ2-3, the CDR3 gives the full variable domain: GAGVSQSPRYKVAKRGQDVALRCDPISGHVSLFWYQQALGQGPEFLTYFQNEAQLDKSGLPSDRFFAERPEGSVSTLKIQRTQQEDSAVYLCATNRDLTDTQYFGPGTRLTVL.

The chain combines TRBV20-1 with TRBJ2-7; tentative D call: TRBD2 (6 bases). The CDR3 is 12 amino acids. V was clipped by 6 bases and J by 3 bases, with 12 bases between them. Per germline, CDR1 DFQATT and CDR2 SNEGSKA (reference sequence). The CDR3 nucleotides read TGCAGTGCCCCCCAGGGAGGCTACGAGCAGTACTTC. The encoded protein is CSAPQGGYEQYF.

This rearrangement joins TRBV29-1 to TRBJ1-5, with TRBD1 identical over 7 bases. Germline assignment: CDR1 SQVTM and CDR2 ANQGSEA. Trimming removed 4 bases from V and 7 bases from J; junction bases left unmatched: 4. The CDR3 runs to 12 residues. CDR3 in DNA: TGCAGCGTTGGTCAGGGACAGCAGCCCCAGCATTTT. Its translation: CSVGQGQQPQHF.

The rearrangement uses TRBV2 and TRBJ2-5; D is ambiguous. This CDR3 comprises 16 residues. The V end was cut by 2 bases, the J end by 2 bases, with 15 bases between. Germline V lookup: CDR1 SNHLY, CDR2 FYNNEI. The chain's CDR3 is CASSEWAVRSQETQYF. The CDR3 bases are TGTGCCAGCAGTGAATGGGCGGTCAGATCACAAGAGACCCAGTACTTC.

The chain carries TRBV3-1 and TRBJ2-1; 7 bases map to TRBD1. V lost 0 bases, J lost 12 bases, and 5 bases stayed unmatched. Germline-derived CDR1 and CDR2 are LGHDT and YNNKEL (reference sequence). This CDR3 is 13 amino acids long. The CDR3, as DNA: TGTGCCAGCAGCCAAGATCTGGGACAGAGGCAGTTCTTC. Amino acids: CASSQDLGQRQFF.

The chain recombines TRBV11-2 with TRBJ2-2; TRBD1 is a possible D gene (6 bases). The CDR3 has 16 amino acids. V gave up 5 bases and J gave up 1 base, with 14 bases separating them. Germline CDR1 is SGHAT and CDR2 is FQNNGV. The CDR3 coding sequence is TGTGCCAGCAGCCCCCCCTCGACAGGGAACACCGGGGAGCTGTTTTTT. Translating it yields CASSPPSTGNTGELFF.

This clonotype has only a few counts. The chain has TRBV7-3 and TRBJ2-5, with unresolved D. V lost 2 bases to trimming and J lost 8 bases, with 12 bases between them. CDR1 is SGHTA, CDR2 FQGTGA, per germline. The CDR3 loop spans 13 amino acids. DNA for the CDR3: TGTGCCAGCAGCTTATATGGGGATGATACCCAGTACTTC. Amino acid sequence: CASSLYGDDTQYF.

This clonotype has just a few counts. The chain links TRBV4-1 to TRBJ2-1; possible D gene TRBD2, 6 bases. Germline V gives CDR1 MGHRA, CDR2 YSYEKL. V was trimmed by 2 bases and J by 0 bases, leaving 11 bases between them. This CDR3 has 16 residues. As DNA, the CDR3 is TGCGCCAGCAGCCAACAAGCGGGTGGCTCCTACAATGAGCAGTTCTTC. It encodes CASSQQAGGSYNEQFF.

This clonotype has a handful of counts. The J gene is TRBJ2-7, the V gene TRBV2, with D hard to call. The CDR3 totals 12 residues. Trimming left V 7 bases short and J 2 bases short, with 9 bases between. In germline, CDR1 is SNHLY, CDR2 FYNNEI. The DNA for the CDR3 is TGTGCCAGCACGGGTATCGCCTACGAGCAGTACGTC. Translation: CASTGIAYEQYV.

This clonotype was found a few times. V gene TRBV4-1 combines with J gene TRBJ2-3; D is perhaps TRBD1 (5 bases). CDR1 MGHRA and CDR2 YSYEKL come from the germline V gene. This CDR3 has 16 amino acids. V was cut by 1 base and J by 1 base, with 12 bases left in between. The CDR3 reads CASSQGAGPRTDTQYF. The CDR3 bases are TGCGCCAGCAGCCAAGGGGCAGGGCCCCGCACAGATACGCAGTATTTT.

This clonotype was detected only a few times. The chain couples TRBV4-1 to TRBJ1-1; no clear D. Germline CDR1 MGHRA, CDR2 YSYEKL. This CDR3 comprises 15 residues. V lost 0 bases and J 1 base, leaving 9 bases between the germline ends. As DNA, the CDR3 is TGCGCCAGCAGCCAAGAGGTGACCGCGAACACTGAAGCTTTCTTT. This codes for CASSQEVTANTEAFF.

This chain uses TRBV28 with TRBJ2-7; D not certain. The germline V gene encodes CDR1 MDHEN and CDR2 SYDVKM. This CDR3 is 16 amino acids long. The V end was cut by 4 bases, the J end by 0 bases, with 16 bases between. The CDR3 loop is CASSSPPDAYSYEQYV. CDR3 nucleotides: TGTGCCAGCAGTTCGCCCCCGGACGCTTACTCCTACGAGCAGTACGTC.

This clonotype was seen more than once but under ten times. J is TRBJ2-3 and V is TRBV4-2, with a possible D match to TRBD2 (5 bases). With 4 bases removed from V and 2 bases from J, the gap between germline ends came to 13 bases. The CDR3 covers 15 residues. The germline gives CDR1 LGHNA, CDR2 YNFKEQ. The CDR3 DNA reads TGTGCCAGCAGCCGGCCCGGGGTCAACACAGATACGCAGTATTTT. It codes for CASSRPGVNTDTQYF.

The rearrangement uses TRBV7-3 and TRBJ2-3; 11 bases fit TRBD2. Unmatched junction bases numbered 5, after V lost 3 bases and J lost 6 bases. This CDR3 spans 15 amino acids. CDR1 and CDR2 (germline): SGHTA, FQGTGA. CDR3 amino acids: CASSFSGGALDTQYF. CDR3 nucleotide sequence: TGTGCCAGCAGCTTTAGCGGGGGGGCCCTCGATACGCAGTATTTT.

A few counts support this clonotype. The chain carries TRBV7-9 and TRBJ2-1, with a weak D call TRBD2 (5 bases). The germline V gene encodes CDR1 SEHNR and CDR2 FQNEAQ (reference sequence). The V gene lost 5 bases and the J gene lost 14 bases, with 22 bases spanning the gap. The CDR3 consists of 14 residues. The CDR3 DNA reads TGTGCCAGCAGCCCGCCCACTAGTGATCGTTTCGAGTTCTTC. This translates into CASSPPTSDRFEFF.

The gene calls are TRBV4-2 and TRBJ2-7; D is unclear. Germline assignment: CDR1 LGHNA and CDR2 YNFKEQ. This CDR3 comprises 12 residues. Trimming shortened V by 1 base and J by 5 bases, and 6 bases separated the two germline ends. The CDR3 loop reads CASSQVIHEQYV. The CDR3 bases are TGTGCCAGCAGCCAAGTGATCCACGAGCAGTACGTC.

This clonotype was seen a few times. The chain carries TRBV9 and TRBJ1-3; D remains ambiguous. This CDR3 comprises 12 residues. V lost 0 bases and J lost 4, with 2 bases in between. The V gene's germline CDR1 is SGDLS and CDR2 YYNGEE. The CDR3 bases are TGTGCCAGCAGCGTAGGCGGAAACACCATATATTTT. Its translation is CASSVGGNTIYF.

V and J are TRBV5-5 and TRBJ2-7; D is perhaps TRBD2 (7 bases). This CDR3 region has 13 residues. CDR1 and CDR2 from the germline V gene are SGHKS and YYEKEE (reference sequence). Deletions cut 4 bases from V and 1 base from J, with 9 bases between. DNA for the CDR3: TGTGCCAGCAGCCGGGGGGCTTCCTACGAGCAGTACTTC. Translated: CASSRGASYEQYF. Full variable domain (rest looked up from reference TRBV5-5 and TRBJ2-7): DAGVTQSPTHLIKTRGQQVTLRCSPISGHKSVSWYQQVLGQGPQFIFQYYEKEERGRGNFPDRFSARQFPNYSSELNVNALLLGDSALYLCASSRGASYEQYFGPGTRLTVT.